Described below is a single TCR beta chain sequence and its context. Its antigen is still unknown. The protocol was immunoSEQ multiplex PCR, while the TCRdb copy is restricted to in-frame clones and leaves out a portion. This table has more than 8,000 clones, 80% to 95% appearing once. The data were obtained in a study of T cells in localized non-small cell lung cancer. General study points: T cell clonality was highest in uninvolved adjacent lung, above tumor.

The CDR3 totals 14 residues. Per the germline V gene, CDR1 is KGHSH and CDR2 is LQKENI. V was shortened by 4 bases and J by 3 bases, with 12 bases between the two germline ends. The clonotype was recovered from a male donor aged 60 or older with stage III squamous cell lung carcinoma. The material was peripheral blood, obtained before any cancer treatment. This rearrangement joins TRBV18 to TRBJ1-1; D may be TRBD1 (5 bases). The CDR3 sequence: CASSQSPGDTEAFF. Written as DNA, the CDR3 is TGTGCCAGCTCACAGAGCCCGGGGGACACTGAAGCTTTCTTT.